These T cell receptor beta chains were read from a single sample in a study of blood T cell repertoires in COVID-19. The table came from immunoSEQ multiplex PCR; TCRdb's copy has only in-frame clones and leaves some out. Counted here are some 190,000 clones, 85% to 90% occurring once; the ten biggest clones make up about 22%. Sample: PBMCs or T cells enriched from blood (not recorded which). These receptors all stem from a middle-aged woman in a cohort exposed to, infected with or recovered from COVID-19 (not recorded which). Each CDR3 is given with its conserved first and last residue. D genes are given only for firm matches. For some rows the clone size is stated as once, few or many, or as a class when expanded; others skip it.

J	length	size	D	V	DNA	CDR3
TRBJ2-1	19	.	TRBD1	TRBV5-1	TGCGCCAGCAGCTTGGTCGCAAATCTGGACAGGGGAAGGATCAATGAGCAGTTCTTC	CASSLVANLDRGRINEQFF
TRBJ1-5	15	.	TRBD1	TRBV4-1	TGCGCCAGCAGCCAAGAAGGGGCACAGGGGCAGCCCCAGCATTTT	CASSQEGAQGQPQHF
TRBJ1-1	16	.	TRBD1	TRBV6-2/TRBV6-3	TGTGCCAGCAGTTACTCGCCGGACAGGGGCAACACTGAAGCTTTCTTT	CASSYSPDRGNTEAFF
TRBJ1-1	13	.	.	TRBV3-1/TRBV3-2	TGTGCCAGCAGCCTCAGGGTGAGCGCTGAAGCTTTCTTT	CASSLRVSAEAFF
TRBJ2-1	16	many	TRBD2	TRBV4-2	TGTGCCAGCAGCCAAGACGCGGGCGGGGGGGCTAGTGAGCAGTTCTTC	CASSQDAGGGASEQFF
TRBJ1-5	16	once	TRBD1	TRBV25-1	TGTGCCAGCAGTGGGACAGGGGGCGACGGCAATCAGCCCCAGCATTTT	CASSGTGGDGNQPQHF
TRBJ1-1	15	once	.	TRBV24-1	TGTGCCACCAGTGATCCCCGTGAGGGTTCGACTGAAGCTTTCTTT	CATSDPREGSTEAFF
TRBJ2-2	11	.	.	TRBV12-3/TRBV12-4	TGTGCCAGCAGTCAGATCGGGGAGCTGTTTTTT	CASSQIGELFF
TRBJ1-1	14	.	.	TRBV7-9	TGTGCCAGCAGTCGGACAGACCTGAACACTGAAGCTTTCTTT	CASSRTDLNTEAFF
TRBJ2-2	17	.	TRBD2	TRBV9	TGTGCCAGCAGCGTAGTAACAGCGGGGCTCTTTACCGGGGAGCTGTTTTTT	CASSVVTAGLFTGELFF
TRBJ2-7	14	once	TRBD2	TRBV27	TGTGCCAGCAGTTTTGGGAAGCGGGATTACGAGCAGTACTTC	CASSFGKRDYEQYF
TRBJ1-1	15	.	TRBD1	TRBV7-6	TGTGCCAGCAGCTTAGGACTACAGGGGCACACTGAAGCTTTCTTT	CASSLGLQGHTEAFF
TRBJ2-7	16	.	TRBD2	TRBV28	TGTGCCAGCAGTGCCGGCGGAGCGGGGGTCCCCTACGAGCAGTACTTC	CASSAGGAGVPYEQYF
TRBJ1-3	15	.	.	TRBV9	TGTGCCAGCAGCGTAGCAGGGGATAGTGGAAACACCATATATTTT	CASSVAGDSGNTIYF
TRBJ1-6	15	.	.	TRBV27	TGTGCCAGCAGTTTCGCGGAACTCTCGCATTCACCCCTCCACTTT	CASSFAELSHSPLHF
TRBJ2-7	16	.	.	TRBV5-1	TGCGCCAGCAGCTCGGAACCGACGGAGAGCTCCTACGAGCAGTACTTC	CASSSEPTESSYEQYF
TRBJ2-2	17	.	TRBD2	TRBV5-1	TGCGCCAGCACGAGACTAGCTGGAGGTCCGAACACCGGGGAGCTGTTTTTT	CASTRLAGGPNTGELFF
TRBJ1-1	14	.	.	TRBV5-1	TGCGCCAGCAGCTTGCTTCAGATGAACACTGAAGCTTTCTTT	CASSLLQMNTEAFF
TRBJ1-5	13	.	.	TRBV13	TGTGCCAGCAGCTTAGGCCTGACAGGACCCCAGCATTTT	CASSLGLTGPQHF
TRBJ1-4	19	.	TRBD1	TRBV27	TGTGCCAGCAGTTTTGGCCCCCGCAGGGGGCGGTGGGCTAATGAAAAACTGTTTTTT	CASSFGPRRGRWANEKLFF
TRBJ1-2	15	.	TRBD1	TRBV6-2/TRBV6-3	TGTGCCAGCAGCCGAAGGACAGGGGGCAACTATGGCTACACCTTC	CASSRRTGGNYGYTF
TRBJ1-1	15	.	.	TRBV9	TGTGCCAGCAGCGTAGATGGCAGACAGAACACTGAAGCTTTCTTT	CASSVDGRQNTEAFF
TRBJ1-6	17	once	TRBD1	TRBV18	TGTGCCAGCTCAAAGACCGGGACAGGGGCTCATAATTCACCCCTCCACTTT	CASSKTGTGAHNSPLHF
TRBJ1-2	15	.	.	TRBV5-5	TGTGCCAGCAGCCCGGGGACACCGCCTAATTATGGCTACACCTTC	CASSPGTPPNYGYTF
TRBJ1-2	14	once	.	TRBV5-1	TGCGCCAGCAGCTTGTATACAGGAAACTATGGCTACACCTTC	CASSLYTGNYGYTF
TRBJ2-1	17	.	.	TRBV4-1	TGCGCCAGCAGCCAAGATTGGGGCAGGAGCTCCTACAATGAGCAGTTCTTC	CASSQDWGRSSYNEQFF
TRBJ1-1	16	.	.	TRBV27	TGTGCCAGCAGTCTTGGGGCAGGGGCTGGGGACACTGAAGCTTTCTTT	CASSLGAGAGDTEAFF
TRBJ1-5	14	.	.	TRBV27	TGTGCCAGCAGTCTCCAGGGCGTAAATCAGCCCCAGCATTTT	CASSLQGVNQPQHF
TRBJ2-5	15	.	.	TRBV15	TGTGCCACCAGCTTTTTTGGGAGCGAGGGCGAGACCCAGTACTTC	CATSFFGSEGETQYF
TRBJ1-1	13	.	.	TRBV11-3	TGTGCCAGCAGCTTCCAGGAGAACACTGAAGCTTTCTTT	CASSFQENTEAFF
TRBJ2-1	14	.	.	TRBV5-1	TGCGCCAGCAGCTTGGTGACAGACTACAATGAGCAGTTCTTC	CASSLVTDYNEQFF
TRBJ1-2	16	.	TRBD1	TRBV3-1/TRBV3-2	TGTGCCAGCAGCCATACATTGGACAGGGCCAACTATGGCTACACCTTC	CASSHTLDRANYGYTF
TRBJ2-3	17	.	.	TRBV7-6	TGTGCCAGCAGCTTAGTAAGAGGCACCCCTAGCACAGATACGCAGTATTTT	CASSLVRGTPSTDTQYF
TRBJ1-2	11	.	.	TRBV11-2	TGTGCCAGCAGCTTGACAGACGGCTACACCTTC	CASSLTDGYTF
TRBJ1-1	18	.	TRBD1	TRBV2	TGTGCCAGCAGTGTGGACCCCGGGACAGGCCAATTGAACACTGAAGCTTTCTTT	CASSVDPGTGQLNTEAFF
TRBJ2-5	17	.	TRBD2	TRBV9	TGTGCCAGCAGCGGGGGACTAGCGGGGGTGATACAAGAGACCCAGTACTTC	CASSGGLAGVIQETQYF
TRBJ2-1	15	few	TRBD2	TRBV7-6	TGTGCCAGCAGTCGCGGGACTAGAGGTCCCCATGAGCAGTTCTTC	CASSRGTRGPHEQFF